This paragraph covers one T cell receptor (beta chain) sequence. It has no known antigen specificity. One base away there is no much larger clone; base qualities are not given. TCR CDR3 regions were amplified from genomic DNA by multiplex PCR using the deep immunoSEQ assay. Extracted genomic DNA from each cell subset was distributed evenly across all wells of several immunoSEQ 96-well plates, and each plate was treated as a replicate. For sorted subsets, each replicate PCR was loaded with around 200 ng genomic DNA, equivalent to about 30,000 T cell genomes. Purified libraries were measured with a Qubit 3.0 fluorometer, size-checked on a Bioanalyzer 2100, and measured again with the KAPA Library Quantification kit. Every immunoSEQ 96-well plate was sequenced on a dedicated single-read 150-cycle Illumina NextSeq 550 flow cell. On the study's bioinformatics: Because the immunoSEQ output included only junctional sequences and no quality scores, the filtering could not be the same as the filtering used for full-length reads. To assign V/J genes and CDR3, sequences were annotated using PyIR, a Python wrapper for IgBLAST v1.9, with IMGT germline references. Reads were filtered out if the reads had weak V/J assignments (E-value above 1e-6), no CDR3, stop codons, out-of-frame junctions, or ambiguous translated residues. V3J clonotypes were defined as sequences sharing the same inferred V gene, J gene, and CDR3 amino acid sequence. Percentage overlap between repertoires was calculated by dividing the number of shared unique clonotypes by the size of the smaller repertoire. Repertoire richness was assessed with RTK rarefaction, the Chao1 estimator, and Recon v2.1 estimates of unobserved clonotypes. Generation probabilities were computed with OLGA for all TCRbeta clonotypes obtained by the gDNA method from four donors. TCRdb stores this immuneACCESS table with in-frame sequences only. Part of the clones is absent; in the studies checked, under half of the shortfall reflects unresolved V genes, and no reason is known for the rest. That table is the source of V, J and clone size, and D and trimming were worked out from the DNA. This sample lists some 1 million clones; more than 65% were detected once. The ten most abundant clones make up approximately 1.5% of the sample.

V was cut back by 0 bases and J by 14 bases, leaving a gap of 16 bases between them. The CDR3 has 13 amino acids, counting the end cysteine and phenylalanine. Of all the DNA, just the CDR3 is kept, 39 bases in frame from base 1. CDR1 and CDR2 were assigned from the germline V gene (reference sequence) as GTSNPN and SVGIG. Healthy HIV-negative adults with no recently reported acute infections or vaccinations were included as donors. All donors were Caucasian adults living in Nashville, Tennessee, USA. CD4+ T cells were enriched through magnetic negative selection, after which naive cells were positively selected on CD45RA and the remaining negative fraction served as the memory subset. Blood was collected by leukapheresis, and PBMCs were isolated by Ficoll-Histopaque density gradient centrifugation and then cryopreserved in liquid nitrogen vapor phase. Purity and quantity of every magnetically sorted T cell population were checked by analytical flow cytometry. Each sorted fraction had its genomic DNA isolated and then quantified by UV absorbance on a Nanodrop 2000c.

The sample comes from a study of shared clonotypes between healthy human individuals (dated by TCRdb to 2020 to 2021). Regarding the study in general: The cohort included three men and two women between 18 and 49 years of age. For each donor, CD4 naive and CD4 memory were each given three plates, CD8 naive was given two plates, and CD8 memory was given one plate. To estimate repertoire size and how much clonotypes are shared between individuals, the study performed deep sequencing of blood TCR repertoires from roughly five healthy adults. To increase sequencing depth and limit assay-specific biases, different laboratories used diverse techniques to prepare libraries and sequence TCR repertoires. Leukapheresis yielded between about 0.9 and 10 billion PBMCs per donor. The paper's findings and limits, for the study overall: Higher generation probabilities were observed for clonotypes shared by all four sorted-subset donors than for non-shared clonotypes. Estimated clonotype richness was generally larger for naive than for memory subsets. Incomplete sequencing was indicated by rarefaction of sorted-subset datasets, despite the large sequencing depth. Sampling was restricted to blood, and TCR repertoires in tissues likely differ from the TCR repertoires found in blood. Because the study included only a small number of donors, the genetic and exposure-history diversity represented was limited. Sharing across a few donors was observed for approximately 5% of naive CD4, 3% to 3.5% of naive CD8, 2% to 2.5% of memory CD4, and around 0.4% of memory CD8 clonotypes. Based on pairwise subsampling, the degree of clonotype sharing among donors was expected to be affected by sequencing depth.

This sequence was found in a man aged 18-30 years in good health. Here the chain combines TRBV30 and TRBJ2-2; the D gene remains uncertain. Sequences were obtained from memory CD4+ T cells sorted from blood. According to the study, the label for this sample's cell subset or site signals: CD45RA-negative fraction. The nucleotides read TGTGCCTGGAGTGTACAAAGGGCAGAGGTCCTGTTTTTT. It is translated as CAWSVQRAEVLFF.